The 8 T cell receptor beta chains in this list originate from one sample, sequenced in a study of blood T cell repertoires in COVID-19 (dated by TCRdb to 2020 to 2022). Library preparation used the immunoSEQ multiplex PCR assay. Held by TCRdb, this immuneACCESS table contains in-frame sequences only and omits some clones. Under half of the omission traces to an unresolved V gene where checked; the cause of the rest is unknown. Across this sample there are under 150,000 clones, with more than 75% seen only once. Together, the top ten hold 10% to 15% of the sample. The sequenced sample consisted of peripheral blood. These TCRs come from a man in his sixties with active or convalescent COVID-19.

CDR3 DNA sequence: TGTGCCAGCAGTTCTCGACTAGCGGGGGCTAGCACAGATACGCAGTATTTT. Its protein product is CASSSRLAGASTDTQYF. The chain couples TRBV28 to TRBJ2-3, with TRBD2 identical over 12 bases. The length of the CDR3 is 17 residues. After removal of 4 bases from V and 0 bases from J, the junction contained 5 bases not matched to a gene. The germline gives CDR1 MDHEN, CDR2 SYDVKM. Complete variable domain (other parts from reference TRBV28 and TRBJ2-3): DVKVTQSSRYLVKRTGEKVFLECVQDMDHENMFWYRQDPGLGLRLIYFSYDVKMKEKGDIPEGYSVSREKKERFSLILESASTNQTSMYLCASSSRLAGASTDTQYFGPGTRLTVL.

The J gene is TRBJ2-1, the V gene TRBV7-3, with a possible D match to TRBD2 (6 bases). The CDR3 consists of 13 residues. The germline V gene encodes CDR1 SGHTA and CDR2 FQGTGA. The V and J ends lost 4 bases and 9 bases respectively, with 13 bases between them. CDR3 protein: CASSSQRGSEQFF. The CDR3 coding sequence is TGTGCCAGCAGCTCTCAACGGGGGAGTGAGCAGTTCTTC.

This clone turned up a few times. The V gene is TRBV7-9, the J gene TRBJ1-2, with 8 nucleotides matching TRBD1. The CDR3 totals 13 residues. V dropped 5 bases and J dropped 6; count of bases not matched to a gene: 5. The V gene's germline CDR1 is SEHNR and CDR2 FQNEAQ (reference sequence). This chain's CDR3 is CASSPRTGNGYTF. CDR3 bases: TGTGCCAGCAGCCCCCGGACAGGGAATGGCTACACCTTC.

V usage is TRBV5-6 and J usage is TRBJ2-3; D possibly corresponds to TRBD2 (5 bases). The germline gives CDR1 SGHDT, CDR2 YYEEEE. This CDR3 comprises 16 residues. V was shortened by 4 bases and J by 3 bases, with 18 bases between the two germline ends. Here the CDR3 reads CASSTEVGEYTDTQYF. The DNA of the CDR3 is TGTGCCAGCAGCACCGAGGTGGGAGAGTATACAGATACGCAGTATTTT.

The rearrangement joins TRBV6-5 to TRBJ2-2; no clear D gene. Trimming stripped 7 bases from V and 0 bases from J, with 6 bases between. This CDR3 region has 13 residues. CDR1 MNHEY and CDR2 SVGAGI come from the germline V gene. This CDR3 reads CASIKTNTGELFF. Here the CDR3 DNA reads TGTGCCAGCATTAAAACGAACACCGGGGAGCTGTTTTTT.

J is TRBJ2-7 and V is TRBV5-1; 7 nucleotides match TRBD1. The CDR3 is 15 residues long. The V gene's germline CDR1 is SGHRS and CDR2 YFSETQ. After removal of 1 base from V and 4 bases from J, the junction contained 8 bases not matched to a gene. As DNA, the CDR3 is TGCGCCAGCAGCTTGAGTGAGGGGGCAGGGTACGAGCAGTACTTC. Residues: CASSLSEGAGYEQYF. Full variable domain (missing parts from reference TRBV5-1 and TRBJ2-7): KAGVTQTPRYLIKTRGQQVTLSCSPISGHRSVSWYQQTPGQGLQFLFEYFSETQRNKGNFPGRFSGRQFSNSRSEMNVSTLELGDSALYLCASSLSEGAGYEQYFGPGTRLTVT.

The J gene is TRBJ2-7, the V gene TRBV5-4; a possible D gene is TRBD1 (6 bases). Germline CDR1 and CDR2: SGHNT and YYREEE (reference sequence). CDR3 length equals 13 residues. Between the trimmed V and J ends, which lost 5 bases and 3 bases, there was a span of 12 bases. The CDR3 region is CASRSRGSYEQYF. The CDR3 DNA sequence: TGTGCCAGCAGATCCAGGGGCAGCTACGAGCAGTACTTC.

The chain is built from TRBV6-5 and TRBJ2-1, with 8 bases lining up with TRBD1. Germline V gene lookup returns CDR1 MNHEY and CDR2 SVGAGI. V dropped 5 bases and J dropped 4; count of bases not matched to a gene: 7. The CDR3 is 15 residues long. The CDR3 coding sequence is TGTGCCAGCAGTATCAGCCGGGACAGGTACAATGAGCAGTTCTTC. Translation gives CASSISRDRYNEQFF.